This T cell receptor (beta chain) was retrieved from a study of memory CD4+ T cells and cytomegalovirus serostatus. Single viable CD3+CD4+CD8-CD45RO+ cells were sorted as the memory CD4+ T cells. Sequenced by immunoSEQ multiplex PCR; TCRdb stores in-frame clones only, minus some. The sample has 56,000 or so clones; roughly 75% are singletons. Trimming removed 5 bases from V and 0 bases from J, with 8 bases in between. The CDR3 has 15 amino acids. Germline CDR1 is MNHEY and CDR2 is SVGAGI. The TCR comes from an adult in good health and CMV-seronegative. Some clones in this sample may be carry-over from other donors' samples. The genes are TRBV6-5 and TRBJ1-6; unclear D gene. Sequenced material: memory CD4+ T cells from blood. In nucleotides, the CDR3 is TGTGCCAGCAGTCTACAGAGCTCCTATAATTCACCCCTCCACTTT. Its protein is CASSLQSSYNSPLHF.